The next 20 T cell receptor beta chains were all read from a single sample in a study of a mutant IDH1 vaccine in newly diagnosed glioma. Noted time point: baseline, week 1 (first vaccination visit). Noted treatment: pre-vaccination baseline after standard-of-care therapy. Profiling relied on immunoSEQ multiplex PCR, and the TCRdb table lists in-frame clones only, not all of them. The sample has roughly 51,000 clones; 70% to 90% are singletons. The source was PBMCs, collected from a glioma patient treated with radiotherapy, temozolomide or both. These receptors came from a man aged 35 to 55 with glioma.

CDR3 residues: CASSDRANQGEKLFF. CDR3 DNA sequence: TGTGCCAGTAGCGATCGGGCCAACCAGGGCGAAAAACTGTTTTTT. V is TRBV19 and J is TRBJ1-4; weak D call: TRBD1 (5 bases). Trimming removed 6 bases from V and 8 bases from J, with 19 bases in between. The CDR3 has 15 residues. Germline CDR1 and CDR2: LNHDA and SQIVND (reference sequence).

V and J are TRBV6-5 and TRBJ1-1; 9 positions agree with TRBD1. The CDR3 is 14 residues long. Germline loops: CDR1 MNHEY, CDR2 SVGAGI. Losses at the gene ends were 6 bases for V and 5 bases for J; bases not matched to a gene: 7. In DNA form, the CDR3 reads TGTGCCAGCAGACCCGACAGGGGGTTAACTGAAGCTTTCTTT. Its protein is CASRPDRGLTEAFF.

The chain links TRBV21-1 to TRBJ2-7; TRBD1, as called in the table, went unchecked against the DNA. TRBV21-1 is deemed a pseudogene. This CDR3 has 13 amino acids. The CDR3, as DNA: TGTGCCAGCGACAGGGTCCGGGACTACGAGCAGTACTTC. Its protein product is CASDRVRDYEQYF.

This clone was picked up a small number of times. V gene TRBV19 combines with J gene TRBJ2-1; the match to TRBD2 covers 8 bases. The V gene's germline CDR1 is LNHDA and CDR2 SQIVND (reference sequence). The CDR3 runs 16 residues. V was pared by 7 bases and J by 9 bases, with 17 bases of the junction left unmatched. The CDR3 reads CASTSNGGDFRFEQFF. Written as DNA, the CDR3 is TGTGCCAGTACCAGCAACGGGGGGGACTTCCGATTTGAGCAGTTCTTC.

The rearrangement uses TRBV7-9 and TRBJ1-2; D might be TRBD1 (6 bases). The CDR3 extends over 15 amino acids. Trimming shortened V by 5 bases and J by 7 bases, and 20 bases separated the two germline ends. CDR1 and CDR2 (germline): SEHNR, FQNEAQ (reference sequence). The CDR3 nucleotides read TGTGCCAGCAGCCAAACAACAGGGTTGGCGTCTGGCTACACCTTC. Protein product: CASSQTTGLASGYTF.

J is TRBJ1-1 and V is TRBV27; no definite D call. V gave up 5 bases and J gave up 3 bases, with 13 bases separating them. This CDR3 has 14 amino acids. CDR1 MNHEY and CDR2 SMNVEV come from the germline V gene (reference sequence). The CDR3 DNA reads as TGTGCCAGCAGTCGAAAGGGTCGGTACACTGAAGCTTTCTTT. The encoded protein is CASSRKGRYTEAFF.

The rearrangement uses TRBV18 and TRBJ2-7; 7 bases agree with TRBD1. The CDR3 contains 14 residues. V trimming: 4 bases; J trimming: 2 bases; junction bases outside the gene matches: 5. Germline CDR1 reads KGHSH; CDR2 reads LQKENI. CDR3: CASSLGTVPYEQYF. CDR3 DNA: TGTGCCAGCTCACTCGGGACAGTCCCCTACGAGCAGTACTTC.

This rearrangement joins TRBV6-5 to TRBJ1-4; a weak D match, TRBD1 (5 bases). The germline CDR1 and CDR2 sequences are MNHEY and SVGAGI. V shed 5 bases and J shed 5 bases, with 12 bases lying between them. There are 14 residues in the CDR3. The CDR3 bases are TGTGCCAGCAGTCCTCAGGGAGGAAATGAAAAACTGTTTTTT. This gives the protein CASSPQGGNEKLFF.

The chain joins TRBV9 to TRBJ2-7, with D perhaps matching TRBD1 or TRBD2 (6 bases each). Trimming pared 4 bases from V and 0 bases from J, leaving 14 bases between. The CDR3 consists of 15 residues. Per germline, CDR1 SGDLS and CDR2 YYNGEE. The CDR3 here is CASSLGGGGSYEQYF. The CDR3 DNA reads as TGTGCCAGCAGCCTCGGAGGGGGAGGCTCCTACGAGCAGTACTTC.

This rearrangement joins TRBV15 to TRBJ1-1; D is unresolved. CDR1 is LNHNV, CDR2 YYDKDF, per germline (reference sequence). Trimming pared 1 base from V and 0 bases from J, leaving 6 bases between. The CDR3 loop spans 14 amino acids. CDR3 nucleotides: TGTGCCACCAGCAGAGCTGGGGTGAACACTGAAGCTTTCTTT. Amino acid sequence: CATSRAGVNTEAFF.

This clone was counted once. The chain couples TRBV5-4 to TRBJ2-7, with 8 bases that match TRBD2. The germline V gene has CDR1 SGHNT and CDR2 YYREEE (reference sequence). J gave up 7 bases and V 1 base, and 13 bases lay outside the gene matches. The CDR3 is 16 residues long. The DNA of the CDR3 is TGTGCCAGCAGCTTGCGGAGCGCGGGAGGAGTAAGGGAGCAGTACTTC. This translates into CASSLRSAGGVREQYF.

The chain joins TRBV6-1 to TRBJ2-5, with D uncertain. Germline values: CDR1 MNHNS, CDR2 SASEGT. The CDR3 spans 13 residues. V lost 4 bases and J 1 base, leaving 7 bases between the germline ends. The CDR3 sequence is CASSAVVQETQYF. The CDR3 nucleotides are TGTGCCAGCAGTGCCGTGGTCCAAGAGACCCAGTACTTC.

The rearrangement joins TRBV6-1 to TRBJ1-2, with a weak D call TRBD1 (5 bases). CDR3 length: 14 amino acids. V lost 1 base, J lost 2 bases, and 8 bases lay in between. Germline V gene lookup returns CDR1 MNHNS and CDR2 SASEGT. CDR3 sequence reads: CASSEGNRNYGYTF. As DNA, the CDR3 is TGTGCCAGCAGTGAAGGAAACAGGAACTATGGCTACACCTTC.

The CDR3 protein is CASSSGGVDTQYF. The CDR3 region has the DNA TGTGCCAGCAGCTCAGGCGGAGTAGATACGCAGTATTTT. The V and J genes are TRBV11-3 and TRBJ2-3, with D unclear. Trimming took off 4 bases at V and 5 bases at J, with 10 bases between the two ends. Germline V CDR1 and CDR2: SGHNT, YENEEA. The CDR3 is 13 amino acids.

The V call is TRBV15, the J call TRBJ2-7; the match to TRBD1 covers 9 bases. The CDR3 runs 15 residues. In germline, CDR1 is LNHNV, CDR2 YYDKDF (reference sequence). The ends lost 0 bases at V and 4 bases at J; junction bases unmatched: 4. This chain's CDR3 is CATSRDLGTGYEQYF. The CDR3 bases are TGTGCCACCAGCAGAGATCTGGGGACAGGGTACGAGCAGTACTTC.

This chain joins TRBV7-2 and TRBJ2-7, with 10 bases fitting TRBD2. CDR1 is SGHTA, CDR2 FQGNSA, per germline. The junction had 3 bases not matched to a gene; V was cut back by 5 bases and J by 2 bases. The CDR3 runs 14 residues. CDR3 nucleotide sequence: TGTGCCAGCAGCGCTAGCGGGAGTCCCTACGAGCAGTACTTC. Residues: CASSASGSPYEQYF. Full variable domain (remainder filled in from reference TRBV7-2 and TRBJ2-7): GAGVSQSPSNKVTEKGKDVELRCDPISGHTALYWYRQSLGQGLEFLIYFQGNSAPDKSGLPSDRFSAERTGGSVSTLTIQRTQQEDSAVYLCASSASGSPYEQYFGPGTRLTVT.

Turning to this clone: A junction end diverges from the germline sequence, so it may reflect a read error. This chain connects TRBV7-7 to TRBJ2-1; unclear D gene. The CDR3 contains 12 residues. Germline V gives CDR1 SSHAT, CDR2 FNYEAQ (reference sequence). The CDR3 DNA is TGTGCTAGCAGGTCTCCACCTGGTGAGCAGTTCTTC. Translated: CASRSPPGEQFF.

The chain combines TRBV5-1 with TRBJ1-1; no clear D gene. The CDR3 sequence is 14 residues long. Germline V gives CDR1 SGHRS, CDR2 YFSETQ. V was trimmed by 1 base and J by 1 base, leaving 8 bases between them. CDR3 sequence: CASSLLAGNTEAFF. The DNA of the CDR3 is TGCGCCAGCAGCTTGTTGGCGGGGAACACTGAAGCTTTCTTT.

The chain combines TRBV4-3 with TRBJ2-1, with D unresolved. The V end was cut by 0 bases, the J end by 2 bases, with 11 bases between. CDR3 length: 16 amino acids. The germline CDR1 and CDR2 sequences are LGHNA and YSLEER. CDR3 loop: CASSQDQTGTYNEQFF. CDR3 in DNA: TGCGCCAGCAGCCAAGACCAGACGGGTACCTACAATGAGCAGTTCTTC.

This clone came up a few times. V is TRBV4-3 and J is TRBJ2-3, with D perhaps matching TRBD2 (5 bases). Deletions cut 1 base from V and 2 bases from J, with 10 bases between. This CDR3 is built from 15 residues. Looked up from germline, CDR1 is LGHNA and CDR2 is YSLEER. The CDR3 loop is CASSQGSGFTDTQYF. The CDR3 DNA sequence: TGCGCCAGCAGCCAAGGATCGGGATTCACAGATACGCAGTATTTT.